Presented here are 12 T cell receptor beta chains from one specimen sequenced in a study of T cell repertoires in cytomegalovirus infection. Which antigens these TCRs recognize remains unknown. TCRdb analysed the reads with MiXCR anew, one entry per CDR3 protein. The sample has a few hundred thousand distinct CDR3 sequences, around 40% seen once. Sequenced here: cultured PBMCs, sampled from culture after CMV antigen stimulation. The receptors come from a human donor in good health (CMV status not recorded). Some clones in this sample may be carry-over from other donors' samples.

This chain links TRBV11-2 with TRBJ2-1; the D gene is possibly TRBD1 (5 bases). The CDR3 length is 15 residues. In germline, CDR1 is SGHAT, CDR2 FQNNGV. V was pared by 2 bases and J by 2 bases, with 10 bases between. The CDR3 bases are TGTGCCAGCAGCTTAACGGCAGGGACCTACAATGAGCAGTTCTTC. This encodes CASSLTAGTYNEQFF.

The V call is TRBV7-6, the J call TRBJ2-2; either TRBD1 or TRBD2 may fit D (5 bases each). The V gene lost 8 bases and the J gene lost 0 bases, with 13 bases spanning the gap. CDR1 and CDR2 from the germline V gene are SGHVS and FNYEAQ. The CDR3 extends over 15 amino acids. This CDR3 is CASGPGASNTGELFF. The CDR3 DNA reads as TGTGCCAGCGGGCCCGGGGCATCGAACACCGGGGAGCTGTTTTTT.

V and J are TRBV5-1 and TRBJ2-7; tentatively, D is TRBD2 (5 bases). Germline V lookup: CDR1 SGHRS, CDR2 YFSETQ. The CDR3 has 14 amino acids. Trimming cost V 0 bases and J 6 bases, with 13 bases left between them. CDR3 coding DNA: TGCGCCAGCAGCTTGGGAGGGCCCGAGGGCGAGCAGTACTTC. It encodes CASSLGGPEGEQYF.

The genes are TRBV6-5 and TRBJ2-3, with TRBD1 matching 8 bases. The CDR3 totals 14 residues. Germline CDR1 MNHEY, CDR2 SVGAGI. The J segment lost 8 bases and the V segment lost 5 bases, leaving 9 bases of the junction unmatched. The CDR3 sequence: CASSEDTGGFTQYF. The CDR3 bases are TGTGCCAGCAGTGAAGACACAGGGGGTTTTACGCAGTATTTT.

Written as DNA, the CDR3 is TGTGCCAGCAGCTTAGGTCGGTTTTCCAAGGGTGGAAACACCATATATTTT. It codes for CASSLGRFSKGGNTIYF. The V and J genes are TRBV7-2 and TRBJ1-3; D unclear. CDR3 length: 17 amino acids. CDR1 SGHTA and CDR2 FQGNSA come from the germline V gene. V lost 1 base to trimming and J lost 3 bases, with 16 bases between them.

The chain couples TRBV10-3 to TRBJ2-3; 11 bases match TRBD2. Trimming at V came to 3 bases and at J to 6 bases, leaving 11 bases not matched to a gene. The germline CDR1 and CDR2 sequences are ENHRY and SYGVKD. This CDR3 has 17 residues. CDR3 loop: CAISDALGTSGQDTQYF. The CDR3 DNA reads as TGTGCCATCAGTGACGCACTCGGGACTAGCGGACAGGATACGCAGTATTTT.

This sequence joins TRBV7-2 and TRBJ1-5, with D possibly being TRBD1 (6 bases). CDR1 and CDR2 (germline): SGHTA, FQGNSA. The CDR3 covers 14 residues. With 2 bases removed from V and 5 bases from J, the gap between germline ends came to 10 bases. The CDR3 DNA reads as TGTGCCAGCAGCTTAAGACAGGCCGATCAGCCCCAGCATTTT. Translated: CASSLRQADQPQHF.

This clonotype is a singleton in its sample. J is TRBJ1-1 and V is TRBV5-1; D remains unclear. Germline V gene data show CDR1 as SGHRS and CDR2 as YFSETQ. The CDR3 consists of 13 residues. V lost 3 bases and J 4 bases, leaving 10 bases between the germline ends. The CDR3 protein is CASSWRAGTEAFF. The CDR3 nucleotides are TGCGCCAGCAGCTGGCGGGCCGGCACTGAAGCTTTCTTT.

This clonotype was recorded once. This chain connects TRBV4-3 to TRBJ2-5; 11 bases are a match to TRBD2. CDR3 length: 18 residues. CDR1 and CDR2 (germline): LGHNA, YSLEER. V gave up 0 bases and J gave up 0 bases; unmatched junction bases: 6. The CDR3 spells CASSQEPPTSGNQETQYF. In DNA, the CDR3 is TGCGCCAGCAGCCAAGAACCCCCGACTAGCGGGAACCAAGAGACCCAGTACTTC.

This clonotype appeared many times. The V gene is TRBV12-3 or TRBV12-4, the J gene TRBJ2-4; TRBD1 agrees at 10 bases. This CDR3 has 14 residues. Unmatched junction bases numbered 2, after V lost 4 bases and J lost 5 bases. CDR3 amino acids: CASSSGTGENIQYF. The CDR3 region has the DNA TGTGCCAGCAGTTCCGGGACAGGGGAAAACATTCAGTACTTC.

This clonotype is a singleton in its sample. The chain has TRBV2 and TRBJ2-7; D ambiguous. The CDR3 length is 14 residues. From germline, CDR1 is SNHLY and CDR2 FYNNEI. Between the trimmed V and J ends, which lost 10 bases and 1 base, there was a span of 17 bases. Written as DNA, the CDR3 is TGTGCCACCAACCCCCACAACCCTTCCTACGAGCAGTACTTC. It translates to CATNPHNPSYEQYF.

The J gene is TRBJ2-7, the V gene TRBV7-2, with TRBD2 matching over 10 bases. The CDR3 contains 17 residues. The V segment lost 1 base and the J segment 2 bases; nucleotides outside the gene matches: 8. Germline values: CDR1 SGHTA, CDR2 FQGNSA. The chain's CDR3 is CASSLGAGGILAYEQYF. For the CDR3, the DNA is TGTGCCAGCAGCTTAGGAGCGGGGGGGATCCTCGCCTACGAGCAGTACTTC.